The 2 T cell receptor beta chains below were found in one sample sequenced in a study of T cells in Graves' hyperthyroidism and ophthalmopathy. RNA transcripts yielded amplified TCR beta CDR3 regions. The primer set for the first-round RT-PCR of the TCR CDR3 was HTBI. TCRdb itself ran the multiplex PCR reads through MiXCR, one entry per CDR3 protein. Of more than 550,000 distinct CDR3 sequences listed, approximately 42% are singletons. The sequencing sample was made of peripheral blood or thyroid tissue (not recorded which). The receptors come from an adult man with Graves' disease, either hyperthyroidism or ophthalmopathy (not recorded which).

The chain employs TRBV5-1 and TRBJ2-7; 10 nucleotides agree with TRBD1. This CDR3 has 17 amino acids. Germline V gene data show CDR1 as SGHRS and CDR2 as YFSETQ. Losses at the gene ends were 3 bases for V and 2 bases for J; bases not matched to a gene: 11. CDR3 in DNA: TGCGCCAGCAGCTCCACCTCCGGGACAGGGGTACCCTACGAGCAGTACTTC. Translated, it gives CASSSTSGTGVPYEQYF.

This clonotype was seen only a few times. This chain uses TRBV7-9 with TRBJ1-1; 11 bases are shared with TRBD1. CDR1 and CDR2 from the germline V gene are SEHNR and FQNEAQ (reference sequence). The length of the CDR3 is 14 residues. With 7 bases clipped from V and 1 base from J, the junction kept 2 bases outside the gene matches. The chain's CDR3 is CASKGQGGNTEAFF. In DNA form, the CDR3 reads TGTGCCAGCAAGGGACAGGGGGGGAACACTGAAGCTTTCTTT.